This T cell receptor (beta chain) was found in a study of OX40 agonist ivuxolimab in advanced cancers. Profiling relied on immunoSEQ multiplex PCR, and the TCRdb table lists in-frame clones only, not all of them. This table has 55,000 to 90,000 clones, 85% to 90% appearing once. CDR1 and CDR2 (germline): ENHRY, SYGVKD. There are 11 residues in the CDR3. V was pared by 6 bases and J by 4 bases, with 6 bases between. The TCR comes from an adult with an advanced solid tumor such as melanoma, head and neck, liver or kidney cancer. Sequencing was performed on CD4+ or CD8+ T cells sorted from blood, taken in a trial of the OX40 agonist ivuxolimab. J is TRBJ1-1 and V is TRBV10-3; D is unresolved. Here the CDR3 DNA reads TGTGCCATCAGGGAGGGCACTGAAGCTTTCTTT. It yields the protein CAIREGTEAFF.